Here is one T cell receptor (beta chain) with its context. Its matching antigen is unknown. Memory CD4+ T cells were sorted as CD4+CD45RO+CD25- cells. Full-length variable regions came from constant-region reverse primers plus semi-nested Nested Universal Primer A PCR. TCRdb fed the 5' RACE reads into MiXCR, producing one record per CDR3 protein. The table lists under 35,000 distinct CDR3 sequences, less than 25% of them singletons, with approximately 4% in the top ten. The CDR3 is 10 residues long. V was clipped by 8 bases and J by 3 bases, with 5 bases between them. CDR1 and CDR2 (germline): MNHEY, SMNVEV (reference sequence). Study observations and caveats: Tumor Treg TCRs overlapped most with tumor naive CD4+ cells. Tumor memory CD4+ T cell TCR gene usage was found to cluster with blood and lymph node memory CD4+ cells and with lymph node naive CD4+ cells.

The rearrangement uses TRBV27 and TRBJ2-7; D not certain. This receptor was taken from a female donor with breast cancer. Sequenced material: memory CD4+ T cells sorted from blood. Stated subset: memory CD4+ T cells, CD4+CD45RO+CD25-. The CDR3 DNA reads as TGTGCCAGCGGAATCTACGAGCAGTACTTC. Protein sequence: CASGIYEQYF.